The 10 T cell receptor beta chains reported below all come from one sample, sequenced in a study of shared clonotypes between healthy human individuals. Profiling relied on immunoSEQ multiplex PCR, and the TCRdb table lists in-frame clones only, not all of them. The profile shows under 200,000 clones, 90% to 95% of them singletons. Sequenced input: naive CD4+ T cells sorted from blood. The subset denotes: CD45RA+ positively selected. The receptors were gathered from a woman in her thirties in good health.

The chain links TRBV5-1 to TRBJ2-5; D unresolved. The J call is in doubt because the DNA end fits TRBJ2-7 better. CDR1 and CDR2 (germline): SGHRS, YFSETQ. The CDR3 totals 12 residues. The CDR3 region has the DNA TGCGCCAGCAGCTTGGACGGTTACGAGCAGTACTTC. Amino acid sequence: CASSLDGYEQYF.

This rearrangement joins TRBV4-1 to TRBJ2-2; perhaps TRBD2 as D (5 bases). V was pared by 4 bases and J by 7 bases, with 13 bases between. This CDR3 has 14 residues. CDR1 and CDR2 (germline): MGHRA, YSYEKL. In DNA form, the CDR3 reads TGCGCCAGCAGCCGAAGGGAGCGGAACGGGGAGCTGTTTTTT. Translating gives CASSRRERNGELFF.

The rearrangement links TRBV7-2 to TRBJ2-2; D uncertain. CDR1 SGHTA and CDR2 FQGNSA come from the germline V gene. Trimming shortened V by 1 base and J by 1 base, and 4 bases separated the two germline ends. This CDR3 is 14 amino acids long. The CDR3 DNA is TGTGCCAGCAGCTTAGTTCGGAACACCGGGGAGCTGTTTTTT. It encodes CASSLVRNTGELFF.

The rearrangement links TRBV28 to TRBJ2-1; 8 bases match TRBD2. The germline gives CDR1 MDHEN, CDR2 SYDVKM. V shed 5 bases, J shed 5 bases, and the junction held 11 bases outside the gene matches. The CDR3 has 16 residues. In DNA form, the CDR3 reads TGTGCCAGCAGTCAGAGGACTAGCCTTAGCAACAATGAGCAGTTCTTC. This gives the protein CASSQRTSLSNNEQFF.

J is TRBJ2-7 and V is TRBV11-2; perhaps TRBD2 as D (6 bases). This CDR3 spans 14 amino acids. Trimming shortened V by 3 bases and J by 3 bases, and 12 bases separated the two germline ends. CDR1 is SGHAT and CDR2 is FQNNGV in the germline V gene. CDR3 amino acids: CASSLATGLYEQYF. CDR3 in DNA: TGTGCCAGCAGCTTGGCGACGGGACTCTACGAGCAGTACTTC.

This chain links TRBV7-8 with TRBJ2-2; D remains ambiguous. V lost 5 bases and J lost 0, with 7 bases in between. Germline-derived CDR1 and CDR2 are SGHVS and FQNEAQ. The CDR3 loop spans 14 amino acids. The CDR3 reads CASSRLANTGELFF. The CDR3 DNA reads as TGTGCCAGCAGCCGACTTGCGAACACCGGGGAGCTGTTTTTT.

The gene calls are TRBV25-1 and TRBJ2-1; no clear D gene. V was clipped by 2 bases and J by 2 bases, with 10 bases between them. Looked up from germline, CDR1 is MGHDK and CDR2 is SYGVNS. The CDR3 spans 15 residues. CDR3: CASSEMGRTYNEQFF. For the CDR3, the DNA is TGTGCCAGCAGTGAAATGGGCCGGACCTACAATGAGCAGTTCTTC. The entire variable domain, with the rest obtained from reference TRBV25-1 and TRBJ2-1, is as follows: EADIYQTPRYLVIGTGKKITLECSQTMGHDKMYWYQQDPGMELHLIHYSYGVNSTEKGDLSSESTVSRIRTEHFPLTLESARPSHTSQYLCASSEMGRTYNEQFFGPGTRLTVL.

This clone appeared once. The chain's CDR3 is CASSEPGTGWSEQYF. CDR3 DNA sequence: TGTGCCAGCAGTGAGCCCGGGACAGGGTGGAGCGAGCAGTACTTC. The chain carries TRBV6-1 and TRBJ2-7, with TRBD1 matching over 9 bases. Germline CDR1 MNHNS, CDR2 SASEGT. With V trimmed by 3 bases and J by 6 bases, 9 bases remained unmatched. This CDR3 is built from 15 residues.

V usage is TRBV5-1 and J usage is TRBJ2-1; unclear D gene. Germline CDR1 and CDR2: SGHRS and YFSETQ. The length of the CDR3 is 15 residues. V was pared by 4 bases and J by 0 bases, with 11 bases between. CDR3 sequence reads: CASSPQISSYNEQFF. The CDR3 region has the DNA TGCGCCAGCAGCCCACAGATAAGCTCCTACAATGAGCAGTTCTTC.

The gene calls are TRBV14 and TRBJ2-7; 10 bases line up with TRBD1. Germline loops: CDR1 SGHDN, CDR2 FVKESK. This CDR3 has 13 amino acids. J was trimmed by 3 bases and V by 5 bases; bases with no gene match: 1. The chain's CDR3 is CASSGDRGYEQYF. The CDR3 DNA follows: TGTGCCAGCAGCGGGGACAGGGGCTACGAGCAGTACTTC.